This T cell receptor (beta chain) originates from a study of regulatory T cells in long-lasting Graves disease. Time point described: persistent/refractory GD, antithyroid drugs over 5 years with positive TRAb. TCR sequences were obtained from RNA taken from PBMCs. Study-wide points: With a small sample size, accuracy may have been reduced.

Building the TCR beta libraries relied on iRepertoire HTBI primers, and CDR3 regions underwent Arm-PCR. TCRdb independently ran MiXCR on the multiplex PCR reads; one entry per CDR3 protein. The data show 650,000 to 700,000 distinct CDR3 sequences, about 30% seen once. In this sample, this clonotype turned up a few times. Its specificity is not known. The input for sequencing was peripheral blood mononuclear cells (PBMCs), taken when the disease was refractory, from a patient treated with antithyroid drugs. The receptor's source is a female donor with Graves disease.

CDR3 region: CASSQLLMTRGGYTF. CDR3 bases: TGCGCCAGCAGCCAACTCCTTATGACCCGCGGTGGCTACACCTTC. V usage is TRBV4-1 and J usage is TRBJ1-2; unclear D gene. Trimming took 2 bases from V and 7 from J, leaving 17 bases between them. The CDR3 runs 15 residues. Germline loops: CDR1 MGHRA, CDR2 YSYEKL.